The 13 T cell receptor beta chains listed next were all sequenced from one sample in a study of blood T cell repertoires in COVID-19. Assay: immunoSEQ multiplex PCR; the TCRdb copy retains only in-frame clones and omits some. The sample yields approximately 240,000 clones, 85% to 95% seen once. The specimen sequenced was PBMCs or T cells enriched from blood (not recorded which). These receptors came from a woman younger than 30 who had recovered from COVID-19.

CDR3 amino acids: CATSIETVVAEAFF. The CDR3, as DNA: TGTGCCACCAGCATTGAGACAGTAGTAGCTGAAGCTTTCTTT. The gene calls are TRBV15 and TRBJ1-1; perhaps TRBD1 as D (5 bases). The CDR3 loop spans 14 amino acids. V was clipped by 4 bases and J by 6 bases, with 15 bases between them. Germline assignment: CDR1 LNHNV and CDR2 YYDKDF (reference sequence).

The V gene is TRBV24-1, the J gene TRBJ1-5, with 7 bases fitting TRBD1. The CDR3 runs to 14 residues. Germline trimming cut 7 bases from V and 3 bases from J; bases unmatched to any gene: 5. CDR1 is KGHDR and CDR2 is SFDVKD in the germline V gene. DNA for the CDR3: TGTGCCACCAGAGGAACAGGGGCCAATCAGCCCCAGCATTTT. It translates to CATRGTGANQPQHF.

The chain combines TRBV6-5 with TRBJ2-7; D is perhaps TRBD1 (6 bases). The CDR3 length is 13 residues. Trimming left V 8 bases short and J 4 bases short, with 15 bases between. Germline-derived CDR1 and CDR2 are MNHEY and SVGAGI. The CDR3 reads CASRTAYHYEQYF. The CDR3 region has the DNA TGTGCCAGCCGGACAGCTTACCATTACGAGCAGTACTTC.

The CDR3 region has the DNA TGTGCCAGCAGCCAAGCACAGGGTAGTGGCTACACCTTC. Translation: CASSQAQGSGYTF. The chain has TRBV4-2 and TRBJ1-2, with D perhaps TRBD1 (6 bases). The germline gives CDR1 LGHNA, CDR2 YNFKEQ. The germline V and J ends were trimmed by 1 base and 7 bases, with 10 bases remaining between them. This CDR3 has 13 amino acids.

The rearrangement uses TRBV5-4 and TRBJ2-7; a weak D match, TRBD2 (5 bases). Germline assignment: CDR1 SGHNT and CDR2 YYREEE (reference sequence). V was pared by 4 bases and J by 1 base, with 15 bases between. The CDR3 spans 15 residues. CDR3 in DNA: TGTGCCAGCAGCCCTCGGGGAGCCACATCCTACGAGCAGTACTTC. Its protein is CASSPRGATSYEQYF.

The V gene is TRBV7-9, the J gene TRBJ2-5, with 7 nucleotides matching TRBD1. V gave up 2 bases and J gave up 2 bases; unmatched junction bases: 2. CDR3 length: 14 residues. Germline V gene lookup returns CDR1 SEHNR and CDR2 FQNEAQ (reference sequence). The CDR3 sequence is CASSLWDSQETQYF. The CDR3 DNA reads TGTGCCAGCAGCTTATGGGACAGTCAAGAGACCCAGTACTTC. Full variable domain (rest looked up from reference TRBV7-9 and TRBJ2-5): DTGVSQNPRHKITKRGQNVTFRCDPISEHNRLYWYRQTLGQGPEFLTYFQNEAQLEKSRLLSDRFSAERPKGSFSTLEIQRTEQGDSAMYLCASSLWDSQETQYFGPGTRLLVL.

This rearrangement joins TRBV19 to TRBJ1-1, with D maybe TRBD1 (6 bases). Trimming pared 5 bases from V and 4 bases from J, leaving 17 bases between. Germline values: CDR1 LNHDA, CDR2 SQIVND (reference sequence). The CDR3 contains 15 residues. In DNA, the CDR3 is TGTGCCAGTAGTCCGCTCCGGGGGGCCGTCACTGAAGCTTTCTTT. The encoded protein is CASSPLRGAVTEAFF. Full variable domain (missing parts from reference TRBV19 and TRBJ1-1): DGGITQSPKYLFRKEGQNVTLSCEQNLNHDAMYWYRQDPGQGLRLIYYSQIVNDFQKGDIAEGYSVSREKKESFPLTVTSAQKNPTAFYLCASSPLRGAVTEAFFGQGTRLTVV.

In its sample, this clone was seen once. The V gene is TRBV2, the J gene TRBJ1-2; a possible D gene is TRBD1 (6 bases). CDR3 length equals 13 residues. V shed 4 bases and J shed 3 bases, with 9 bases lying between them. Germline V gene data show CDR1 as SNHLY and CDR2 as FYNNEI. CDR3 amino acids: CASSGNRDYGYTF. The CDR3 nucleotides read TGTGCCAGCAGTGGCAACAGGGACTATGGCTACACCTTC. The entire variable domain, with the rest obtained from reference TRBV2 and TRBJ1-2, is as follows: EPEVTQTPSHQVTQMGQEVILRCVPISNHLYFYWYRQILGQKVEFLVSFYNNEISEKSEIFDDQFSVERPDGSNFTLKIRSTKLEDSAMYFCASSGNRDYGYTFGSGTRLTVV.

The gene calls are TRBV7-9 and TRBJ2-7; weak D call: TRBD1 (6 bases). Germline V gives CDR1 SEHNR, CDR2 FQNEAQ (reference sequence). Trimming stripped 5 bases from V and 3 bases from J, with 8 bases between. The CDR3 is made up of 12 amino acids. The CDR3 sequence: CASSGDNYEQYF. The CDR3 nucleotides read TGTGCCAGCAGCGGGGACAACTACGAGCAGTACTTC.

The chain employs TRBV15 and TRBJ1-2; D may be TRBD1 (6 bases). Trimming took 0 bases from V and 0 from J, leaving 17 bases between them. Germline-derived CDR1 and CDR2 are LNHNV and YYDKDF (reference sequence). The CDR3 covers 18 residues. The CDR3 is CATSRDPQTGWANYGYTF. The CDR3 region has the DNA TGTGCCACCAGCAGAGACCCCCAGACAGGATGGGCTAACTATGGCTACACCTTC. Full variable domain (missing parts from reference TRBV15 and TRBJ1-2): DAMVIQNPRYQVTQFGKPVTLSCSQTLNHNVMYWYQQKSSQAPKLLFHYYDKDFNNEADTPDNFQSRRPNTSFCFLDIRSPGLGDTAMYLCATSRDPQTGWANYGYTFGSGTRLTVV.

In its sample, this clone was seen once. V gene TRBV6-1 combines with J gene TRBJ1-5, with TRBD1 identical over 8 bases. CDR3 length: 15 amino acids. Germline lookup yields CDR1 MNHNS and CDR2 SASEGT. The J segment lost 8 bases and the V segment lost 2 bases, leaving 8 bases of the junction unmatched. The CDR3 here is CASSEPDRESEPQHF. The CDR3 nucleotides read TGTGCCAGCAGTGAACCGGACAGGGAGAGCGAGCCCCAGCATTTT.

This chain joins TRBV5-5 and TRBJ2-5; 9 bases are a match to TRBD2. This CDR3 has 14 amino acids. Losses at the gene ends were 3 bases for V and 4 bases for J; bases not matched to a gene: 4. Germline-derived CDR1 and CDR2 are SGHKS and YYEKEE (reference sequence). In DNA, the CDR3 is TGTGCCAGCAGCTGGGGACTAGCAGGAGAGACCCAGTACTTC. As protein: CASSWGLAGETQYF. Variable domain in full (rest from reference TRBV5-5 and TRBJ2-5): DAGVTQSPTHLIKTRGQQVTLRCSPISGHKSVSWYQQVLGQGPQFIFQYYEKEERGRGNFPDRFSARQFPNYSSELNVNALLLGDSALYLCASSWGLAGETQYFGPGTRLLVL.

The chain is built from TRBV7-2 and TRBJ1-2, with a tentative D call TRBD1 (5 bases). The CDR3 contains 14 residues. Germline CDR1 reads SGHTA; CDR2 reads FQGNSA. V was shortened by 1 base and J by 8 bases, with 14 bases between the two germline ends. CDR3 sequence: CASSLGTPGGGYTF. The CDR3, as DNA: TGTGCCAGCAGCTTAGGGACACCCGGCGGAGGCTACACCTTC. The complete variable domain, with remaining parts taken from reference TRBV7-2 and TRBJ1-2, reads GAGVSQSPSNKVTEKGKDVELRCDPISGHTALYWYRQSLGQGLEFLIYFQGNSAPDKSGLPSDRFSAERTGGSVSTLTIQRTQQEDSAVYLCASSLGTPGGGYTFGSGTRLTVV.